A single T cell receptor (beta chain) is shown here with its context. This entry comes from a study of control samples from healthy donors and cancer patients. Measured with immunoSEQ multiplex PCR; TCRdb has only the in-frame clones, and not every one. The table has tens of thousands of clones, under 90% seen once; the top ten hold over 9%. This CDR3 has 17 residues. The V gene's germline CDR1 is SGHVS and CDR2 FQNEAQ. Trimming stripped 5 bases from V and 1 base from J, with 15 bases between. This receptor was obtained from a woman aged 45-65 years with colorectal cancer. Sequenced: PBMCs. The chain combines TRBV7-8 with TRBJ1-6, with TRBD1 as a possible D gene (5 bases). CDR3 residues: CASSPGGYASYNSPLHF. The CDR3 bases are TGTGCCAGCAGCCCGGGGGGGTATGCGTCCTATAATTCACCCCTCCACTTT.